This T cell receptor (beta chain) came from a study of T cells after yellow fever vaccination. Study-wide background: Fractions low in cell number were prepared with SMART-Seq v4 Ultra Low Input. Whole-study findings and limits: Booster samples showed a return of most primary-vaccination clones (about 96% CD4, approximately 85% CD8). A faster peak, day 5 versus 15, was reached by the weaker secondary response.

The germline gives CDR1 LGHDT, CDR2 YNNKEL (reference sequence). The CDR3 is 15 amino acids. Trimming removed 0 bases at V and 6 bases at J, with 14 bases between. Production of TCR cDNA was by 5'RACE template switching, which also added a universal primer site and UMIs. In TCRdb, the 5' RACE reads were re-called with MiXCR into one record per CDR3 protein. The sample records some 300,000 distinct CDR3 sequences, less than 9.5% being singletons. This clonotype has only a few counts. The antigen remains unidentified. This clonotype was sampled from a man aged 18 to 29 who received the YFV17D yellow fever vaccine. The source was PBMCs, collected around 45 days after the first yellow fever vaccination. The chain couples TRBV3-1 to TRBJ1-1; D gene uncertain. CDR3 DNA sequence: TGTGCCAGCAGCCAAGATCCGAGATCAATGGCTGAAGCTTTCTTT. It yields the protein CASSQDPRSMAEAFF.